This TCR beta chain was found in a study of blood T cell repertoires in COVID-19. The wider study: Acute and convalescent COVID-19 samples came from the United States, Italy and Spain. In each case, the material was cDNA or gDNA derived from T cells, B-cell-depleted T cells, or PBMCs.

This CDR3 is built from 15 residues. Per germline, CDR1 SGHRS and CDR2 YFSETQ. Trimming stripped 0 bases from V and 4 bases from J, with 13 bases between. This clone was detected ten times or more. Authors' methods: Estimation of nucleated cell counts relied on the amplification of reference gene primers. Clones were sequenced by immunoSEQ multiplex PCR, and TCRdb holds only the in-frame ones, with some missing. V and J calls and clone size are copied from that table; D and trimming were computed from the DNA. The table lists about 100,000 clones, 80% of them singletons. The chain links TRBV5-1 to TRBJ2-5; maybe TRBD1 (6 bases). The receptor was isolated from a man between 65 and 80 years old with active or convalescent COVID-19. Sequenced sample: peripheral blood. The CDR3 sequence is CASSLGGTGIETQYF. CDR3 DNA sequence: TGCGCCAGCAGCTTGGGGGGAACAGGGATAGAGACCCAGTACTTC.